This T cell receptor (beta chain) emerged from a study of blood T cell repertoires in COVID-19. The wider study: Italy, Spain and the United States were the sources of the convalescent and acute COVID-19 samples. T cells, B-cell-depleted T cells, or PBMCs provided the cDNA or gDNA that served as material.

With V trimmed by 1 base and J by 0 bases, 3 bases remained unmatched. The CDR3 runs to 16 residues. Germline loops: CDR1 WNHNN, CDR2 SYGVQD (reference sequence). In the source study's methods: Reference gene primer amplification in the assay estimated nucleated cell counts. Method: immunoSEQ multiplex PCR; TCRdb's copy keeps in-frame clones and lacks some. V, J and clone size are those of that table, while D and trimming were read from the DNA. The table lists some 360,000 clones, roughly 90% of them singletons. Sequenced input: PBMCs or T cells enriched from blood (not recorded which). The V gene is TRBV10-1, the J gene TRBJ2-1, with 7 bases lining up with TRBD2. The receptor was isolated from a woman under 40 who had been exposed to COVID-19. CDR3 in amino acids: CASSEFGGSSYNEQFF. The CDR3 nucleotides read TGCGCCAGCAGTGAGTTCGGCGGGAGCTCCTACAATGAGCAGTTCTTC.